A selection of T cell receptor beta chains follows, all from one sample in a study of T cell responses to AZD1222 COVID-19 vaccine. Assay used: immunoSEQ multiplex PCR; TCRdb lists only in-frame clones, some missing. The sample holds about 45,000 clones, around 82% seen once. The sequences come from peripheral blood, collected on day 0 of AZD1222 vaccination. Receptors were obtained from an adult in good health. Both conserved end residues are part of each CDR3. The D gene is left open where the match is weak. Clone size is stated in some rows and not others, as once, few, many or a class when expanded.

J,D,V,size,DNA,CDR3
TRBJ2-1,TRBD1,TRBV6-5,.,TGTGCCAGCAGTTACGGCGCAGGGGGCGGCCACAATGAGCAGTTCTTC,CASSYGAGGGHNEQFF
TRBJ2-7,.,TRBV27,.,TGTGCCAGCAGTTTTGGGCTTTTCTCCTACGAGCAGTACTTC,CASSFGLFSYEQYF
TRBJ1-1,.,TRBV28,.,TGTGCCAGCAGTCCCCCAGGGGTGGGATGGTATACTGAAGCTTTCTTT,CASSPPGVGWYTEAFF
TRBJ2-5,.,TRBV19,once,TGTGCCAGTAGTAACCGGGGCCAAGAGACCCAGTACTTC,CASSNRGQETQYF
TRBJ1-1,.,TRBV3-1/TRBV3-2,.,TGTGCCAGCAGCCCCGGACATAACACTGAAGCTTTCTTT,CASSPGHNTEAFF
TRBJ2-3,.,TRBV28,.,TGTGCCAGCAGCACCCAGGGGCCCCCGGATACGCAGTATTTT,CASSTQGPPDTQYF
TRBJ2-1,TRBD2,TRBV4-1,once,TGCGCCAGCAGCCAAGGGTTAGCGGGGGCCGCAAGGAATGAGCAGTTCTTC,CASSQGLAGAARNEQFF
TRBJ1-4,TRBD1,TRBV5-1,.,TGCGCCAGCAGCTTGAGTTTTGACAGGGCCGGTAAACTGTTTTTT,CASSLSFDRAGKLFF
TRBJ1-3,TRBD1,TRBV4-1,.,TGCGCCAGCAGCCAAGAAATCTTCAGGGGGACCTCTGGAAACACCATATATTTT,CASSQEIFRGTSGNTIYF
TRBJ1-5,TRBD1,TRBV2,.,TGTGCCAGCAGTGTCACAGGGGGCGGCAATCAGCCCCAGCATTTT,CASSVTGGGNQPQHF
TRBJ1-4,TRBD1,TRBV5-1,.,TGCGCCAGCAGCAAACGGGACAGTGCTGAAAAACTGTTTTTT,CASSKRDSAEKLFF
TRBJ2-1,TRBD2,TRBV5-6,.,TGTGCCAGCAGCTTGGAGCGGGGGAACAATGAGCAGTTCTTC,CASSLERGNNEQFF
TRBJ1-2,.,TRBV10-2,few,TGCGCCAGCAGTAAGTCTAACTATGGCTACACCTTC,CASSKSNYGYTF
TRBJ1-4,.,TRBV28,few,TGTGCCAGCATCGACGGGACTGCTGGTGAAAAACTGTTTTTT,CASIDGTAGEKLFF
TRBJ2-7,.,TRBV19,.,TGTGCCAGTAGTACTACAGGGTTTTCCTACGAGCAGTACTTC,CASSTTGFSYEQYF
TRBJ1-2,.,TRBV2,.,TGTGCCAGCTCCGGTGACTATGGCTACACCTTC,CASSGDYGYTF
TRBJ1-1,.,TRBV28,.,TGTGCCAGCAGTTTGGGAGGGGTGAACACTGAAGCTTTCTTT,CASSLGGVNTEAFF
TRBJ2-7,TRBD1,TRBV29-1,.,TGCAGCGTTGCCGGGACAGGGGGAGCCTACGAGCAGTACTTC,CSVAGTGGAYEQYF
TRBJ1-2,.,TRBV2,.,TGTGCCAGCAGTGAAGGGGGTGTTTATGGCTACACCTTC,CASSEGGVYGYTF
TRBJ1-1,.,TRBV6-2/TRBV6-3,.,TGTGCCAGCAGTTACTGGGGGCTAGGAACTGAAGCTTTCTTT,CASSYWGLGTEAFF
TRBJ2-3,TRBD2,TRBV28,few,TGTGCCAGCAGTTTTCTAGCGGGGGTTGAGGATACGCAGTATTTT,CASSFLAGVEDTQYF
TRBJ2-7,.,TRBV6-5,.,TGTGCCAGCCAATCCGGGCAGGACGCCTACGAGCAGTACTTC,CASQSGQDAYEQYF
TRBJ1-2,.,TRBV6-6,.,TGTGCCAGCAGTTACGACGGGGCAATTGGGAATGGCTACACCTTC,CASSYDGAIGNGYTF
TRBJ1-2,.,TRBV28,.,TGTGCCAGCAGCATAGCGTCGGGGAAGGATGGCTACACCTTC,CASSIASGKDGYTF
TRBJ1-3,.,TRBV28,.,TGTGCCAGCAGTTACTTTGGGGCTGGAAACACCATATATTTT,CASSYFGAGNTIYF
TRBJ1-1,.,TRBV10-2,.,TGCGCCAGCAGTGAAGGGAGATACACTGAAGCTTTCTTT,CASSEGRYTEAFF
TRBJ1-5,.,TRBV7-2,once,TGTGCCAGCAGCCCGCGGGGTCCTCCAGGCAATCAGCCCCAGCATTTT,CASSPRGPPGNQPQHF
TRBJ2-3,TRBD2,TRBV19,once,TGTGCCGCCGCAGGGACTAGCGGGGGGGCCCTCACAGATACGCAGTATTTT,CAAAGTSGGALTDTQYF
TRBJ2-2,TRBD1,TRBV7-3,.,TGTGCCAGCAGCTTAAGGCCGGCGACAGGGGGGAACACCGGGGAGCTGTTTTTT,CASSLRPATGGNTGELFF
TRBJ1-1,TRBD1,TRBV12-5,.,TGTGCTAGTGGTTTGGGACAGGGGACTGAAGCTTTCTTT,CASGLGQGTEAFF
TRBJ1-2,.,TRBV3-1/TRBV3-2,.,TGTGCCAGCAGCCAAGGGACCAGTGTGGGGCGAGGCTACACCTTC,CASSQGTSVGRGYTF
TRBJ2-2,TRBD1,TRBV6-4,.,TGTGCCAGTTCCGGGACAGGGGACACCGGGGAGCTGTTTTTT,CASSGTGDTGELFF
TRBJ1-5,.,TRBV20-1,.,TGCAGTGCTAGTGGGGGGGCGAATAGCAATCAGCCCCAGCATTTT,CSASGGANSNQPQHF
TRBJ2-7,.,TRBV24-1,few,TGTGCCACCAGTGATGGGAAGGGTAGATCCTACGAGCAGTACTTC,CATSDGKGRSYEQYF
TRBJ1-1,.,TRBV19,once,TGTGCCAGTAGCCCGACAGGGAACACTGAAGCTTTCTTT,CASSPTGNTEAFF
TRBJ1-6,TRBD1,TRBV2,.,TGTGCCAGCAGTGATAGTTCAGGGGGTGGCGATTCACCCCTCCACTTT,CASSDSSGGGDSPLHF
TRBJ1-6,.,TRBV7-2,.,TGTGCCAGCAGCTTTCCCTCCTATAATTCACCCCTCCACTTT,CASSFPSYNSPLHF
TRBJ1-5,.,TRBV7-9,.,TGTGCCAGCAGCTCCGCGGATCAGCCCCAGCATTTT,CASSSADQPQHF
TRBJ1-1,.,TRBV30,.,TGTGCCTGGAGCTCGACAGCCCCTGAAGCTTTCTTT,CAWSSTAPEAFF
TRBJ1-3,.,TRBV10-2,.,TGCGCCAGCAGTGAGATGGGCTCTGGAAACACCATATATTTT,CASSEMGSGNTIYF
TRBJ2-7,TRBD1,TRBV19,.,TGTGCCAGTAGTCTCCGGGACAGTGACGAGCAGTACTTC,CASSLRDSDEQYF
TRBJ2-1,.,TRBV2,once,TGTGCCAGCAGGACGGGCTTATACAGTGAGCAGTTCTTC,CASRTGLYSEQFF
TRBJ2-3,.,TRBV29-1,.,TGCAGCGTTGACAGGGCAGTTAGCACAGATACGCAGTATTTT,CSVDRAVSTDTQYF
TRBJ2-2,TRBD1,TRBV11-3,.,TGTGCCAGCAGCACGATACAGGGGACCGGGGAGCTGTTTTTT,CASSTIQGTGELFF
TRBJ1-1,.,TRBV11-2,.,TGTGCCAGCAGCTTAGACCTGGGTCGAGACATCCACACTGAAGCTTTCTTT,CASSLDLGRDIHTEAFF
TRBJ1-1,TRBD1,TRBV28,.,TGTGCCAGCAGTTCGTCCGGGACAGGAGTGAACACTGAAGCTTTCTTT,CASSSSGTGVNTEAFF
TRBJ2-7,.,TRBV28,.,TGTGCCAGCAGTTCCGCCGGGGGGCCCCAACGCGAGCAGTACTTC,CASSSAGGPQREQYF
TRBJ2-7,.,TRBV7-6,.,TGTGCCAGCAGCTCCTTTGTTGGGGTTCAGGACGAGCAGTACTTC,CASSSFVGVQDEQYF
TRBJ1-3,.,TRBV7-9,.,TGTGCCAGCAGCAGGGCCCTAAGCTCTGGAAACACCATATATTTT,CASSRALSSGNTIYF
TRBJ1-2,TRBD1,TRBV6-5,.,TGTGCCAGCAGTTACACCGGGACAGGGGATCAATATGGCTACACCTTC,CASSYTGTGDQYGYTF
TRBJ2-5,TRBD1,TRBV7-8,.,TGTGCCAGCAGCTCCGCCCTGGACAGGGGGTTGACGGAGACCCAGTACTTC,CASSSALDRGLTETQYF
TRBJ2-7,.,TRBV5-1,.,TGCGCCAGCAGCTTGATAGGAGGCTCGGTAGACGAGCAGTACTTC,CASSLIGGSVDEQYF
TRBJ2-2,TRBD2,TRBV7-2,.,TGTGCCAGCAGCTCACCCAGGGCGGGGGTCCCGACCGGGGAGCTGTTTTTT,CASSSPRAGVPTGELFF
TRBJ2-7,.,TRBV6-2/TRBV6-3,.,TGTGCCAGCAGTTACTTGGCGGGGGCCACTTACGAGCAGTACTTC,CASSYLAGATYEQYF
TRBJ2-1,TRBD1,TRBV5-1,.,TGCGCCAGCAGCGGGAGACAGGGGGCAGGTAATGAGCAGTTCTTC,CASSGRQGAGNEQFF